The clone carrying this T cell receptor beta chain appeared many times. There are 12 residues in the CDR3. V gave up 3 bases and J gave up 6 bases, with 8 bases separating them. Germline CDR1 reads MGHDK; CDR2 reads SYGVNS. TCRdb re-called the reads through MiXCR, storing one row per CDR3 protein. The data contain about 300,000 distinct CDR3 sequences, roughly 9.3% of them singletons. The data are from a study of T cell repertoires in cytomegalovirus infection. The sample taken for sequencing was PBMCs. The chain couples TRBV25-1 to TRBJ1-2, with a tentative D call TRBD1 (5 bases). This sequence originates from a human donor in good health (CMV status not recorded). Some clones in this sample may be carry-over from other donors' samples. CDR3 nucleotide sequence: TGTGCCAGCAGTGAGGGACGAAATGGCTACACCTTC. It encodes CASSEGRNGYTF.